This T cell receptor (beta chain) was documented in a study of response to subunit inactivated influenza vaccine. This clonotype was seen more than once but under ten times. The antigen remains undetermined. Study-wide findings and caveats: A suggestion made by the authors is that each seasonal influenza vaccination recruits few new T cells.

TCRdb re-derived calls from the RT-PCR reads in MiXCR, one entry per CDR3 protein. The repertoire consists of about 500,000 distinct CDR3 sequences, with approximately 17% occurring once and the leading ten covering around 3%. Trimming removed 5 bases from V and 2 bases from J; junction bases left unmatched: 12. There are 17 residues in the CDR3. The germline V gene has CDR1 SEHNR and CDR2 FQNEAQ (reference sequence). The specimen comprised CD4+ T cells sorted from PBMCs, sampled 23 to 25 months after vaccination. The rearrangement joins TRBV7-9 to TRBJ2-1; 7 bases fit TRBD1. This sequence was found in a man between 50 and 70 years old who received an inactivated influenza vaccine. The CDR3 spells CASSAFPRDRTYNEQFF. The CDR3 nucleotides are TGTGCCAGCAGCGCATTCCCCCGGGACAGAACCTACAATGAGCAGTTCTTC.